Shown below are 2 T cell receptor beta chains from a single sample sequenced in a study of beta chain features in type 1 diabetes. Which antigens these TCRs recognize remains unknown. Notes on the study in general: TCRB CDR3 length was moderately but significantly reduced in all four CD4+ subsets of Type 1 diabetes patients.

All of the isolated RNA was reverse transcribed, so expressed TCRB transcripts were sequenced. Using immunoSEQ multiplex PCR, the repertoire was profiled, and TCRdb retains in-frame clones only, with some absent. Found here are roughly 140,000 clones, about a tenth of them singletons; the top ten hold around 0.5%. The sample consisted of central memory CD4+ T cells from blood. The receptors here all came from a man aged 25-45 years with type 1 diabetes.

There are a few counts of this clone. One junction end does not reproduce the germline sequence, and a read error may be involved. This rearrangement joins TRBV7-9 to TRBJ2-2; TRBD1 matches at 10 bases. The germline gives CDR1 SEHNR, CDR2 FQNEAQ (reference sequence). The CDR3 totals 13 residues. This chain's CDR3 is CASSWTGGSLLAF. As DNA, the CDR3 is TGTGCCAGCAGCTGGACAGGGGGAAGTTTATTGGCTTTT.

This chain uses TRBV19 with TRBJ1-2, with 7 bases lining up with TRBD1. The CDR3 spans 14 residues. Germline trimming cut 3 bases from V and 4 bases from J; bases unmatched to any gene: 5. From germline, CDR1 is LNHDA and CDR2 SQIVND (reference sequence). CDR3 amino acids: CASSMIGQVYGYTF. The CDR3 bases are TGTGCCAGTAGTATGATAGGACAGGTCTATGGCTACACCTTC.